These 7 T cell receptor beta chains came from one sample sequenced in a study of CD8+ T cells in alopecia areata (dated by TCRdb to 2017 to 2018). The sample's time point label, decoded: baseline before oral tofacitinib. Receptor amplification or capture employed the immunoSEQ multiplex PCR assay. For TCR sequencing, RNA was extracted from every sample and reverse transcribed into cDNA to serve as template. Imported from immuneACCESS, the table was reduced by TCRdb to in-frame sequences with V and J called. These copies leave out some clones; in studies compared against another copy, an unresolved V gene accounts for under half, and the cause of the remainder is not known. The sample contains some 170,000 clones, around 71% of them found a single time. The ten largest clones represent approximately 10% of the sample. The sequenced sample was CD8+ T cells sorted from blood, obtained at week 0. The source of these receptors is a human donor with alopecia areata.

The genes are TRBV7-6 and TRBJ2-6; 9 bases agree with TRBD1. The trim removed 5 bases at V and 1 base at J, leaving 9 bases unmatched. The CDR3 has 18 residues. From germline, CDR1 is SGHVS and CDR2 FNYEAQ. The DNA of the CDR3 is TGTGCCAGCAGCCTTCCGGGACAGGGTTCTTCTGGGGCCAACGTCCTGACTTTC. Its translation is CASSLPGQGSSGANVLTF.

This clone came up once. This chain links TRBV27 with TRBJ2-5; TRBD1 aligns across 11 bases. The germline gives CDR1 MNHEY, CDR2 SMNVEV (reference sequence). CDR3 size: 15 residues. J was trimmed by 5 bases and V by 8 bases; bases with no gene match: 10. The CDR3 protein is CASRPPGQGVETQYF. The CDR3 bases are TGTGCCAGCCGCCCCCCGGGACAGGGGGTGGAGACCCAGTACTTC.

This clone has only a few counts. V usage is TRBV10-3 and J usage is TRBJ2-2; D is ambiguous. Trimming removed 7 bases from V and 4 bases from J, with 10 bases in between. This CDR3 region has 13 residues. Germline V gene data show CDR1 as ENHRY and CDR2 as SYGVKD. CDR3 residues: CAIIDSGTGELFF. Written as DNA, the CDR3 is TGTGCCATCATCGACTCCGGCACCGGGGAGCTGTTTTTT.

This clone was recorded a few times. The chain has TRBV5-1 and TRBJ2-2; 9 bases are a match to TRBD1. This CDR3 has 16 residues. V gave up 4 bases and J gave up 5 bases; unmatched junction bases: 9. Germline assignment: CDR1 SGHRS and CDR2 YFSETQ. The CDR3 sequence: CASSGTGGPRTGELFF. In DNA form, the CDR3 reads TGCGCCAGCAGCGGAACAGGGGGCCCTCGGACCGGGGAGCTGTTTTTT.

V gene TRBV29-1 combines with J gene TRBJ2-6, with D possibly being TRBD2 (5 bases). The germline V gene encodes CDR1 SQVTM and CDR2 ANQGSEA. The V gene lost 7 bases and the J gene lost 5 bases, with 9 bases spanning the gap. The CDR3 consists of 12 residues. In nucleotides, the CDR3 is TGCAGCGCTGAGGGTCGGGCCAACGTCCTGACTTTC. This translates into CSAEGRANVLTF.

V is TRBV19 and J is TRBJ2-1; D might be TRBD1 or TRBD2, each matching 6 bases. CDR3 length equals 17 residues. Germline V gives CDR1 LNHDA, CDR2 SQIVND (reference sequence). V lost 1 base and J lost 1, with 14 bases in between. CDR3: CASSIVHGGASYNEQFF. Written as DNA, the CDR3 is TGTGCCAGTAGTATAGTCCACGGGGGCGCTTCCTACAATGAGCAGTTCTTC.

The gene calls are TRBV4-1 and TRBJ2-3; the match to TRBD2 covers 12 bases. The CDR3 sequence is 16 residues long. V lost 4 bases and J lost 2; bases outside the gene matches: 4. Germline V gene lookup returns CDR1 MGHRA and CDR2 YSYEKL. DNA for the CDR3: TGCGCCAGCAGCCGCGGACTAGCGGGGACCACAGATACGCAGTATTTT. This gives the protein CASSRGLAGTTDTQYF.